This TCR beta chain was sequenced in a study of T cell changes during pregnancy in multiple sclerosis. Only in-frame clones appear in the TCRdb table, and some are missing; sequencing was by immunoSEQ multiplex PCR. The table records 15,000 to 25,000 clones, 80% to 90% of them present only once. This clone was detected a few times. This receptor was taken from a female donor in good health, enrolled as a control in a pregnancy study. Sequencing was performed on CD8+ T cells from peripheral blood mononuclear cells, taken in the third trimester of pregnancy.

CDR3 nucleotide sequence: TGTGCCAGCAGCCAGGCGACAAACACTGAAGCTTTCTTT. Translated: CASSQATNTEAFF. V and J are TRBV4-2 and TRBJ1-1, with D uncertain. The CDR3 contains 13 residues. The germline gives CDR1 LGHNA, CDR2 YNFKEQ. V was shortened by 3 bases and J by 2 bases, with 7 bases between the two germline ends.